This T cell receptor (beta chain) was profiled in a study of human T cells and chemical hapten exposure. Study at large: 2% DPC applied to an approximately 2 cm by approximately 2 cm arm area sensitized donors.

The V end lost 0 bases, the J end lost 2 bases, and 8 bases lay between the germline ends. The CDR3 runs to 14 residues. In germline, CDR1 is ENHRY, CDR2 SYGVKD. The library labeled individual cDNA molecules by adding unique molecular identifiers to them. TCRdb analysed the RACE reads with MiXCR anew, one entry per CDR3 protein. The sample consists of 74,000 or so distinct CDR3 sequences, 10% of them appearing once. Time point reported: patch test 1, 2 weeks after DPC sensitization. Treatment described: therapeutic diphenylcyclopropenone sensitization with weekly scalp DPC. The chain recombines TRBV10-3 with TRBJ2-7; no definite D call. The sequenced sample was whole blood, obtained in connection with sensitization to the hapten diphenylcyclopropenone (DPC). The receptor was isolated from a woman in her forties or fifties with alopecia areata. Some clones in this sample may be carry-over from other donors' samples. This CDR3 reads CAISESATTYEQYF. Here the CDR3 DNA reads TGTGCCATCAGTGAGTCAGCGACCACCTACGAGCAGTACTTC.